Sequencing of this TCR beta chain was carried out in a study of T cells after posttransplantation cyclophosphamide. Whole-study results and caveats: TRB overlap between skin or GI tissue T cells and blood was limited. Later blood repertoires were often dominated by clones from the donor CD8+ memory compartment. TRB clonality was highly associated with recipient CMV seropositivity and reactivation.

As to this clone: What it recognizes is unknown.

The table came from immunoSEQ multiplex PCR; TCRdb's copy has only in-frame clones and leaves some out. The data hold roughly 49,000 clones, with more than 70% observed a single time. The V gene's germline CDR1 is KGHSH and CDR2 LQKENI. After removal of 4 bases from V and 6 bases from J, the junction contained 3 bases not matched to a gene. CDR3 length: 15 amino acids. Sequencing was carried out using PBMCs. The TCR was taken from a man aged 25-45 years with a blood cancer, CMV-positive, and with a related stem cell donor. V gene TRBV18 combines with J gene TRBJ2-1; TRBD2 matches 13 bases. The CDR3 nucleotides are TGTGCCAGCTCACAGGGGACTAGCGGGGTCAATGAGCAGTTCTTC. It is translated as CASSQGTSGVNEQFF.